This T cell receptor (beta chain) was recovered during a study of PD-1 blockade in classical Hodgkin lymphoma (dated by TCRdb to 2018 to 2021). Looking at the study overall: Nivolumab dosing was 3 mg/kg intravenously every 2 weeks, continuing until either disease progression or unacceptable toxicity. A peripheral blood immune signature of response to PD-1 blockade in classical Hodgkin lymphoma was defined using TCR beta sequencing and CyTOF. General conclusions and limits of the study: Patients starting nivolumab less than 1 year after ASCT had lower diversity and were excluded from later analyses to avoid confounding by immune reconstitution. A significant rise by C4D1 was seen in CD4+ but not CD8+ TCR diversity (p=0.0027 vs p=0.16), with the rise being most apparent in complete responders (p=0.02). Baseline TCR diversity was reported as lower in newly diagnosed patients than in healthy donors, and lower still in relapsed/refractory patients. Baseline diversity similar to that of newly diagnosed patients was observed in trial patients achieving complete response, whereas significantly lower diversity was observed in partial responders and progressors. The study covered only a single clinical trial cohort, and the causes of the repertoire differences, possibly disease activity or prior therapy, were still not defined.

As for this clone: There is no known antigen for this receptor. No base quality values were provided; no much bigger clone lies one nucleotide off.

Interpreted using the paper, the time point label stands for: cycle 2 day 1 (C2D1) of nivolumab. Every trial patient had relapsed after autologous stem cell transplantation, and cohorts A, B and C differed in prior brentuximab vedotin exposure. A total of under 70 patients with relapsed/refractory classical Hodgkin lymphoma made up the trial cohort, and each patient's best overall response was complete response, partial response or progressive disease. In the multi-cohort phase II CheckMate 205 trial, trial patients received single-agent nivolumab. An independent review committee assessed best overall response by applying the 2007 International Working Group response criteria. Trial PBMCs were collected immediately before nivolumab initiation (C1D1) and during therapy at cycle 2 day 1 and cycle 4 day 1. Peripheral blood was collected in 8 mL Vacutainer Cell Preparation Tubes, from which PBMCs were isolated by centrifugation and then cryopreserved.

Genomic DNA was isolated using the Qiagen DNeasy kit from unsorted PBMCs as well as from negatively selected CD4+ and CD8+ fractions. TCR beta CDR3 regions were amplified by immunoSEQ multiplex PCR using primers annealing to V and J segments. A synthetic immune receptor repertoire was used to minimize amplification bias, and remaining bias was computationally removed after sequencing. In the original analysis: Custom Python scripts were used to quantify repertoire diversity as the Shannon entropy index. Unsorted, CD4+ and CD8+ repertoires were analyzed separately, except in combined analyses where CD4+ and CD8+ sequences were merged in silico. Clonal expansion was defined as a frequency increase of at least 2-fold after treatment compared with C1D1, and clones undetected at baseline were assigned a pseudocount of 0.5. Singleton clones were defined as clones with 0 or 1 copy at C1D1, and non-singleton clones were defined as clones with 2 or more copies. Clones expanded in unsorted samples were labelled as CD4+, CD8+ or unknown by matching protein sequences in sorted samples from the same patient. Diversity changes from C1D1 to C4D1 were tested in paired samples using Wilcoxon tests. Imported from immuneACCESS, the table was reduced by TCRdb to in-frame sequences with V and J called. These copies leave out some clones; in studies compared against another copy, an unresolved V gene accounts for under half, and the cause of the remainder is not known. That table gives V, J and clone size, and the DNA gave D and trimming. The sample table contains 25,000 to 35,000 clones; only one count was recorded for about 71% of them. The ten most abundant clones make up 3.3% of the sample.

V lost 3 bases and J lost 3 bases; the stretch between them is 15 bases long. Via the germline V gene (reference sequence), CDR1 is LNHDA and CDR2 SQIVND. The CDR3 contains 16 residues, cysteine and phenylalanine counted. Of the read, only the CDR3 DNA is kept; its 48 bases are in frame from base 1. Here the chain combines TRBV19 and TRBJ2-1; a confident D gene designation cannot be given. Specimen: peripheral blood mononuclear cells (PBMCs), collected before the second cycle of nivolumab. The clonotype was recovered from a human donor with classical Hodgkin lymphoma. The DNA sequence is as follows: TGTGCCAGTAGTATCCTTCTCGGGTCCCTCTACAATGAGCAGTTCTTC. It translates to CASSILLGSLYNEQFF. With the rest looked up from the reference TRBV19 and TRBJ2-1 genes rather than sequenced, the full variable domain is DGGITQSPKYLFRKEGQNVTLSCEQNLNHDAMYWYRQDPGQGLRLIYYSQIVNDFQKGDIAEGYSVSREKKESFPLTVTSAQKNPTAFYLCASSILLGSLYNEQFFGPGTRLTVL.